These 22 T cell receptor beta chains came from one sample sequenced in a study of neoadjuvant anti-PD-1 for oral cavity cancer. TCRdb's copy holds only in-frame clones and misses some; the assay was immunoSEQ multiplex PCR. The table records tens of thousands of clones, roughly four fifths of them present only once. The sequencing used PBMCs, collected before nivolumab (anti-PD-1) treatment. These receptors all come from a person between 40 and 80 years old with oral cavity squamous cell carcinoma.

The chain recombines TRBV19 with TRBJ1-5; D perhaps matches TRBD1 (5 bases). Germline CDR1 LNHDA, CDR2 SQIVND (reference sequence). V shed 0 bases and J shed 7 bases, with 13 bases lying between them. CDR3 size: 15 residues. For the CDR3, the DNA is TGTGCCAGTAGTATAGAGCGGGGGGTTGGGCAGCCCCAGCATTTT. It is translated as CASSIERGVGQPQHF.

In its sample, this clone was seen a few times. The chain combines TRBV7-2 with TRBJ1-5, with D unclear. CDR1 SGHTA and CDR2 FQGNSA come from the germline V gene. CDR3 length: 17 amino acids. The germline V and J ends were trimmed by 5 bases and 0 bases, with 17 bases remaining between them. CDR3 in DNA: TGTGCCAGCAGCGATTCTCGGGCACCCCATAGCAATCAGCCCCAGCATTTT. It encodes CASSDSRAPHSNQPQHF.

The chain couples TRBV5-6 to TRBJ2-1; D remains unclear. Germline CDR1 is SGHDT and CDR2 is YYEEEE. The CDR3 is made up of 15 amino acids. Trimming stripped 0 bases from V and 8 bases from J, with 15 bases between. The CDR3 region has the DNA TGTGCCAGCAGCTTGGTCGGGCAGCTTGTCGATGAGCAGTTCTTC. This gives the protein CASSLVGQLVDEQFF. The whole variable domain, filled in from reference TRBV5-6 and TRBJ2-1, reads DAGVTQSPTHLIKTRGQQVTLRCSPKSGHDTVSWYQQALGQGPQFIFQYYEEEERQRGNFPDRFSGHQFPNYSSELNVNALLLGDSALYLCASSLVGQLVDEQFFGPGTRLTVL.

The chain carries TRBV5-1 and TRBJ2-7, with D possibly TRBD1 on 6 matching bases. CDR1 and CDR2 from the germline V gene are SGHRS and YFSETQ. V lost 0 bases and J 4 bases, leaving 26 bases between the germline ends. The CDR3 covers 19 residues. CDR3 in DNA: TGCGCCAGCAGCTTGGGAGGGGTAACAGGGCTCCCGGGTTCTTACGAGCAGTACTTC. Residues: CASSLGGVTGLPGSYEQYF.

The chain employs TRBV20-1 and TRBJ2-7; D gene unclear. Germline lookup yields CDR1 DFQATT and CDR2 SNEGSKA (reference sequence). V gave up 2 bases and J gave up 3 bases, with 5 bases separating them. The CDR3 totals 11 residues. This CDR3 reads CSARQSYEQYF. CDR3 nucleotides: TGCAGTGCTAGACAGAGCTACGAGCAGTACTTC.

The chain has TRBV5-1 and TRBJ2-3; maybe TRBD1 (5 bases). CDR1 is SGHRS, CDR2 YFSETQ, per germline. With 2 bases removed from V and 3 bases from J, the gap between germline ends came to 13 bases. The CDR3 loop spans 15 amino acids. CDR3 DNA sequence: TGCGCCAGCAGCTTAACAAGTTCAGGGACAGATACGCAGTATTTT. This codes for CASSLTSSGTDTQYF.

CDR3 sequence: CASSLGLQGRDGYTF. In DNA, the CDR3 is TGTGCCAGCAGCTTAGGCTTGCAGGGGAGGGACGGCTACACCTTC. J is TRBJ1-2 and V is TRBV7-8, with D possibly TRBD1 on 6 matching bases. The germline V gene has CDR1 SGHVS and CDR2 FQNEAQ. V was cut by 1 base and J by 8 bases, with 17 bases left in between. CDR3 size: 15 residues.

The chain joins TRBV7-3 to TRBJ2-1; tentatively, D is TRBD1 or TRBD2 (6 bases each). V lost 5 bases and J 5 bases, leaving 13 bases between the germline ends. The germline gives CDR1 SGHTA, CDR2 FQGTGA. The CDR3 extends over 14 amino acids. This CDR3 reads CASSIPGADNEQFF. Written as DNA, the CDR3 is TGTGCCAGCAGCATTCCGGGGGCGGACAATGAGCAGTTCTTC.

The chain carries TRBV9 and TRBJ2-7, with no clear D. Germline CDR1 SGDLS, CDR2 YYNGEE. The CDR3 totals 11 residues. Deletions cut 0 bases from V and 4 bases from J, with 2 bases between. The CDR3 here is CASSVVYEQYF. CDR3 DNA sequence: TGTGCCAGCAGCGTAGTATACGAGCAGTACTTC.

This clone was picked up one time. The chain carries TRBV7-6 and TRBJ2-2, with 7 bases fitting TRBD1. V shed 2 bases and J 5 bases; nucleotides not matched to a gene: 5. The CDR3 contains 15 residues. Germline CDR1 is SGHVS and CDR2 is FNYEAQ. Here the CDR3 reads CASSLQGDGTGELFF. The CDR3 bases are TGTGCCAGCAGCTTACAGGGGGATGGGACCGGGGAGCTGTTTTTT. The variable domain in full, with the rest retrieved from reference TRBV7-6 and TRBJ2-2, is GAGVSQSPRYKVTKRGQDVALRCDPISGHVSLYWYRQALGQGPEFLTYFNYEAQQDKSGLPNDRFSAERPEGSISTLTIQRTEQRDSAMYRCASSLQGDGTGELFFGEGSRLTVL.

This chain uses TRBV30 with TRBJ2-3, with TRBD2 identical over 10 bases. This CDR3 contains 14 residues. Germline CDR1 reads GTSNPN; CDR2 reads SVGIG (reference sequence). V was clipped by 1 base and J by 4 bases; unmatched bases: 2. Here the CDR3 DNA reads TGTGCCTGGAGTGGTCTAGCGGGAGCAGATACGCAGTATTTT. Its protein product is CAWSGLAGADTQYF.

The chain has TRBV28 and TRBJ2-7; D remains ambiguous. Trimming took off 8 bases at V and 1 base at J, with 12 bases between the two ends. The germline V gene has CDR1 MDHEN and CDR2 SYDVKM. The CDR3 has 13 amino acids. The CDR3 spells CASQSSPSYEQYF. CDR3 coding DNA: TGTGCCAGCCAGAGCTCTCCATCCTACGAGCAGTACTTC.

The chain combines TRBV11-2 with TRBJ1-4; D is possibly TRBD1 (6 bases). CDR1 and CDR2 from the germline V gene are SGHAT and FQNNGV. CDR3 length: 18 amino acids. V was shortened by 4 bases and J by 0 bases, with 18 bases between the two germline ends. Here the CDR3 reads CASSSKTGGMPTNEKLFF. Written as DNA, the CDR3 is TGTGCCAGCAGCTCCAAGACAGGAGGCATGCCAACTAATGAAAAACTGTTTTTT.

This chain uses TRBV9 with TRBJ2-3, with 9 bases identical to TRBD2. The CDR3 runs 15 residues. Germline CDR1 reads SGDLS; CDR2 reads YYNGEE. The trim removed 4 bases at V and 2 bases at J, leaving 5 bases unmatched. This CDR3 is CASSPRLAVTDTQYF. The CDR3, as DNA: TGTGCCAGCAGCCCTCGACTAGCGGTCACAGATACGCAGTATTTT.

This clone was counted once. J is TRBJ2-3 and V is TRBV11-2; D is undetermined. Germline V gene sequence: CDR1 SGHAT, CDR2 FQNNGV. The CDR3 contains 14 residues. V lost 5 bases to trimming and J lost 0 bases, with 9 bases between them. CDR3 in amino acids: CASSPGPSTDTQYF. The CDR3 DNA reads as TGTGCCAGCAGCCCAGGCCCTAGCACAGATACGCAGTATTTT.

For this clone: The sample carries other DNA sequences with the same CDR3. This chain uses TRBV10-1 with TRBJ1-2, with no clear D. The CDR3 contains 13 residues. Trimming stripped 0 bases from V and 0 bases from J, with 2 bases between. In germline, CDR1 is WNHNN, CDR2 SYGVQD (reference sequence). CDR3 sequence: CASSESANYGYTF. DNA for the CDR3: TGCGCCAGCAGTGAGTCGGCTAACTATGGCTACACCTTC.

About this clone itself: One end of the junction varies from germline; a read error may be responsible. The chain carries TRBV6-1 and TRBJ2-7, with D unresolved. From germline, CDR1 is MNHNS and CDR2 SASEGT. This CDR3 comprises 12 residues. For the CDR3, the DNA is TGTGCCAGCAGCGAAGACTCCGGGCGGCAGTACTTC. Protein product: CASSEDSGRQYF.

The CDR3 coding sequence is TGTGCCAGCAGCGCCGGGACACCTAGTCGTAAAGGTAAGCCCCAGCATTTT. Translated, it gives CASSAGTPSRKGKPQHF. V and J are TRBV5-5 and TRBJ1-5, with D possibly being TRBD1 (6 bases). The germline gives CDR1 SGHKS, CDR2 YYEKEE (reference sequence). The V and J ends lost 4 bases and 8 bases respectively, with 25 bases between them. The CDR3 has 17 residues.

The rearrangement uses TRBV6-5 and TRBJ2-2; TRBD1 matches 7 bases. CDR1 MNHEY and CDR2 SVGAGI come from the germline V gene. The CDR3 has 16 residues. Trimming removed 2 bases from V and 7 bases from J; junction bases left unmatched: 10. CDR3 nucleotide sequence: TGTGCCAGCAGTTACACCCTTACCCGACAGGGCGGGGAGCTGTTTTTT. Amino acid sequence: CASSYTLTRQGGELFF.

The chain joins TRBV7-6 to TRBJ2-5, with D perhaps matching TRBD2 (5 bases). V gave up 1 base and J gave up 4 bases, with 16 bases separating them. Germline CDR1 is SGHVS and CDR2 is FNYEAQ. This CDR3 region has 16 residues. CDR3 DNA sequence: TGTGCCAGCAGCTTAGAGGTTATGACGGCGGGAGAGACCCAGTACTTC. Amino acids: CASSLEVMTAGETQYF.

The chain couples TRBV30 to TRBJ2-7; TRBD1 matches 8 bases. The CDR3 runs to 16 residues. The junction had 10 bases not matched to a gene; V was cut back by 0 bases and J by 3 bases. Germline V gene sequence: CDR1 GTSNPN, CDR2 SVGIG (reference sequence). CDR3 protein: CAWSVGGHRGSYEQYF. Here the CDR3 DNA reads TGTGCCTGGAGTGTAGGGGGTCACAGGGGGAGCTACGAGCAGTACTTC.

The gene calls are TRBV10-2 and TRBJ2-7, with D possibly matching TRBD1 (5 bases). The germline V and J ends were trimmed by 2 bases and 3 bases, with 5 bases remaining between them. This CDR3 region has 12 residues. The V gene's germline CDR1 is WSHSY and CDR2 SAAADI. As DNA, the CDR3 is TGCGCCAGCAGTGAGCAGGGCTACGAGCAGTACTTC. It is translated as CASSEQGYEQYF.